The 10 T cell receptor beta chains presented below share a single source sample, sequenced in a study of sequential checkpoint blockade in melanoma. The treatment denotes: randomized to nivolumab then ipilimumab (arm A) or the reverse (arm B). The assay was immunoSEQ multiplex PCR, and TCRdb's table has in-frame clones only and misses some. This table has about 9,300 clones, about 26% appearing once. The source material was tumor tissue (inferred from file names), sampled from a patient given nivolumab and ipilimumab in sequence. The receptor set was obtained from a human donor with melanoma.

This clone was picked up a small number of times. This chain uses TRBV9 with TRBJ2-7, with D maybe TRBD2 (6 bases). V dropped 4 bases and J dropped 2 bases, with 10 bases sitting between them. The CDR3 loop spans 13 amino acids. Germline CDR1 and CDR2: SGDLS and YYNGEE. The chain's CDR3 is CASSPREAYEQYF. In nucleotides, the CDR3 is TGTGCCAGCAGCCCGCGGGAAGCCTACGAGCAGTACTTC. The full variable domain, in which reference TRBV9 and TRBJ2-7 provide the parts outside the CDR3, is DSGVTQTPKHLITATGQRVTLRCSPRSGDLSVYWYQQSLDQGLQFLIQYYNGEERAKGNILERFSAQQFPDLHSELNLSSLELGDSALYFCASSPREAYEQYFGPGTRLTVT.

This clone was detected only a few times. V is TRBV28 and J is TRBJ1-2, with 7 bases fitting TRBD1. The CDR3 has 16 amino acids. V lost 6 bases to trimming and J lost 4 bases; unmatched junction nucleotides: 14. Germline V lookup: CDR1 MDHEN, CDR2 SYDVKM. This CDR3 reads CASSGNKGALGYGYTF. CDR3 coding DNA: TGTGCCAGCAGCGGTAATAAGGGGGCGCTTGGCTATGGCTACACCTTC.

The rearrangement links TRBV1 to TRBJ2-1; the table's D call, TRBD2, has no DNA check behind it. TRBV1 is assigned pseudogene status. This CDR3 spans 17 amino acids. The CDR3: CASSQDTFASSYNEQFF. The CDR3 DNA reads TGCGCCAGCAGCCAAGATACTTTCGCAAGCTCCTACAATGAGCAGTTCTTC.

In nucleotides, the CDR3 is TGTGCCAGCTCACCCCGTGCCGGATACGAGCAGTACGTC. The encoded protein is CASSPRAGYEQYV. The chain recombines TRBV18 with TRBJ2-7; no reliable D call. The CDR3 loop spans 13 amino acids. V lost 3 bases to trimming and J lost 4 bases, with 10 bases between them. Germline loops: CDR1 KGHSH, CDR2 LQKENI.

V is TRBV25-1 and J is TRBJ1-2, with a tentative D call TRBD1 (6 bases). V lost 3 bases and J 7 bases, leaving 12 bases between the germline ends. This CDR3 contains 13 residues. Germline V gene sequence: CDR1 MGHDK, CDR2 SYGVNS. The CDR3 protein is CASSDRVGGGYTF. CDR3 in DNA: TGTGCCAGCAGTGATAGGGTAGGGGGTGGCTACACCTTC.

The rearrangement joins TRBV19 to TRBJ1-2; D is ambiguous. This CDR3 is 12 amino acids long. Germline V gene lookup returns CDR1 LNHDA and CDR2 SQIVND (reference sequence). Deletions cut 5 bases from V and 7 bases from J, with 11 bases between. CDR3 amino acids: CASSLTGGGYTF. CDR3 DNA sequence: TGTGCCAGTAGTTTGACGGGAGGTGGCTACACCTTC.

The rearrangement uses TRBV5-1 and TRBJ2-3, with 7 positions matching TRBD2. From germline, CDR1 is SGHRS and CDR2 YFSETQ. V was pared by 0 bases and J by 0 bases, with 1 base of the junction left unmatched. The CDR3 contains 15 residues. The CDR3 protein is CASSLGAGSTDTQYF. For the CDR3, the DNA is TGCGCCAGCAGCTTGGGAGCGGGAAGCACAGATACGCAGTATTTT.

This clone was seen at least ten times. In nucleotides, the CDR3 is TGTGCCAGCAGCTTGGCGGGGGGGCCGAGCGAGCAGTACGTC. It yields the protein CASSLAGGPSEQYV. The chain employs TRBV11-3 and TRBJ2-7; 9 bases are shared with TRBD2. CDR1 and CDR2 (germline): SGHNT, YENEEA. This CDR3 is 14 amino acids long. The ends lost 3 bases at V and 6 bases at J; junction bases unmatched: 6.

This clone was counted a few times. The CDR3, as DNA: TGTGCCAGCAAGCCGGGACGGCTTAATTCACCCCTCCACTTT. It translates to CASKPGRLNSPLHF. The chain uses TRBV28 and TRBJ1-6; D perhaps matches TRBD1 (5 bases). The CDR3 sequence is 14 residues long. Germline lookup yields CDR1 MDHEN and CDR2 SYDVKM. V was pared by 7 bases and J by 6 bases, with 13 bases between.

This clone has more than one count but fewer than ten. The V gene is TRBV5-1, the J gene TRBJ1-2, with D perhaps TRBD1 (5 bases). Between the trimmed V and J ends, which lost 5 bases and 7 bases, there was a span of 18 bases. Germline CDR1 and CDR2: SGHRS and YFSETQ. The CDR3 sequence is 14 residues long. CDR3 DNA: TGCGCCAGCAGGTCTACCGGGACGGACTCTGGCTACACCTTC. Translating it yields CASRSTGTDSGYTF.